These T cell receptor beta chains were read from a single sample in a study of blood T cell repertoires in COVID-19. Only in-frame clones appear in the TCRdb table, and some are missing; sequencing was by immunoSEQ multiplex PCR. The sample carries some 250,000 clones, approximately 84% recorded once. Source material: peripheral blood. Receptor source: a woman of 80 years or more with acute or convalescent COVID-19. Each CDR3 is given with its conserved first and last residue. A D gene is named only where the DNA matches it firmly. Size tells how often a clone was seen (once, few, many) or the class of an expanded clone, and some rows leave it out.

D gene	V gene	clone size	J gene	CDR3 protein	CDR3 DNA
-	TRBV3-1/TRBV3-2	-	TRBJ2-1	CASSPGAVNEQFF	TGTGCCAGCAGCCCAGGGGCGGTCAATGAGCAGTTCTTC
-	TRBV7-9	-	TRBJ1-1	CASSLGTWALAFF	TGTGCCAGCAGCTTAGGGACATGGGCCTTAGCTTTCTTT
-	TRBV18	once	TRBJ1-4	CASSPRAPKANEKLFF	TGTGCCAGCTCACCACGGGCCCCGAAGGCTAATGAAAAACTGTTTTTT
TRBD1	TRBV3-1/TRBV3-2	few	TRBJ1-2	CASSQDGQGAGGYTF	TGTGCCAGCAGCCAAGATGGGCAGGGGGCAGGTGGCTACACCTTC
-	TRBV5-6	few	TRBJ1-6	CASSLGRSPTSSPLHF	TGTGCCAGCAGCTTGGGCAGGTCCCCAACGTCTTCACCCCTCCACTTT
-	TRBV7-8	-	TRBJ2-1	CASSLRHQTISNEQFF	TGTGCCAGCAGCTTGCGGCACCAAACAATTTCCAATGAGCAGTTCTTC
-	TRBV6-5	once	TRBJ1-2	CASSASYGYTF	TGTGCCAGCAGCGCCAGCTATGGCTACACCTTC
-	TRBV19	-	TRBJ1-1	CASSRRGWYGNTEAFF	TGTGCCAGTAGTCGTCGCGGGTGGTATGGGAACACTGAAGCTTTCTTT
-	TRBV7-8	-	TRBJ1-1	CASSSRGFRGTEAFF	TGTGCCAGCAGCTCCCGTGGGTTTAGGGGCACTGAAGCTTTCTTT
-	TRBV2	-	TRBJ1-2	CASSVTNMSHGYTF	TGTGCCAGCAGTGTGACAAACATGAGCCATGGCTACACCTTC
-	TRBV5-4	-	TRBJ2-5	CASSLDYLRETQYF	TGTGCCAGCAGCTTGGACTACCTTCGAGAGACCCAGTACTTC
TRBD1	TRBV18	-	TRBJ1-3	CASSPGQLSGNTIYF	TGTGCCAGCTCACCGGGACAGCTCTCTGGAAACACCATATATTTT
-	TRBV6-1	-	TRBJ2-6	CASSERPQASGANVLTF	TGTGCCAGCAGTGAAAGACCCCAGGCATCTGGGGCCAACGTCCTGACTTTC
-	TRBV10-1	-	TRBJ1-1	CASTRERDTEAFF	TGCGCCAGCACCCGAGAGAGGGACACTGAAGCTTTCTTT
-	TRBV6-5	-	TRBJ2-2	CASTGTGELFF	TGTGCCAGCACGGGGACCGGGGAGCTGTTTTTT
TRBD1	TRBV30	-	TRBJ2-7	CAWHTGTGGSEQYF	TGTGCCTGGCATACCGGGACAGGGGGCTCCGAGCAGTACTTC
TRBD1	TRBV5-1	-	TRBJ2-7	CASSGTGDPYEQYF	TGCGCCAGCAGTGGGACAGGGGACCCCTACGAGCAGTACTTC
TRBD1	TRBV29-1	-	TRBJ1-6	CSVGQGEDSPLHF	TGCAGCGTGGGACAGGGTGAGGATTCACCCCTCCACTTT
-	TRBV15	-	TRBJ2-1	CATSRDYPSSQIDNEQFF	TGTGCCACCAGCAGAGATTACCCTAGCTCCCAAATTGACAATGAGCAGTTCTTC
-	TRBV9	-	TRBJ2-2	CASSVGQLSNTGELFF	TGTGCCAGCAGCGTAGGACAGCTCTCGAACACCGGGGAGCTGTTTTTT
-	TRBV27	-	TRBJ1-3	CASSLYWGPDSSGNTIYF	TGTGCCAGCAGTTTATACTGGGGGCCCGACAGCTCTGGAAACACCATATATTTT
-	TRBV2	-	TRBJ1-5	CACRPGGAGNQPQHF	TGTGCCTGCCGACCGGGGGGCGCGGGCAATCAGCCCCAGCATTTT
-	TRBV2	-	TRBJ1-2	CASSPSAANYGYTF	TGTGCCAGCAGTCCAAGCGCAGCTAACTATGGCTACACCTTC
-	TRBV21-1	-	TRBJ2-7	CASSKELVGRDRGYEQYF	TGTGCCAGCAGCAAAGAATTAGTGGGCCGGGACAGAGGATACGAGCAGTACTTC
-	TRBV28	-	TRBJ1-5	CASTGGFQPQHF	TGTGCCAGCACCGGAGGGTTTCAGCCCCAGCATTTT
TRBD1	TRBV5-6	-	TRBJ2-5	CASSLGGQPLQETQYF	TGTGCCAGCAGCTTGGGGGGACAGCCCCTACAAGAGACCCAGTACTTC
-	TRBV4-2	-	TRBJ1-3	CASSQDPRGGSGGNTIYF	TGTGCCAGCAGCCAAGATCCCCGAGGAGGTTCAGGAGGAAACACCATATATTTT
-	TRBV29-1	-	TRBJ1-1	CSVGQGRGEAFF	TGCAGCGTCGGACAAGGGAGGGGTGAAGCTTTCTTT
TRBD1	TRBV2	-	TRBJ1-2	CASSDLQGAREGYTF	TGTGCCAGCAGTGATCTGCAGGGGGCAAGGGAAGGCTACACCTTC
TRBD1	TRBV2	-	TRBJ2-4	CASKTGGKNIQYF	TGTGCCAGCAAGACAGGGGGCAAAAACATTCAGTACTTC
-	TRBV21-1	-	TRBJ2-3	CASSMVGQETDTQYF	TGTGCCAGCAGCATGGTGGGACAGGAGACAGATACGCAGTATTTT
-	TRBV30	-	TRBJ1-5	CAWNEAGGGSNQPQHF	TGTGCCTGGAATGAAGCGGGGGGAGGCAGCAATCAGCCCCAGCATTTT
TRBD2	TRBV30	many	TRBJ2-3	CAWRGTTSTDTQYF	TGTGCCTGGAGGGGGACTACCAGTACAGATACGCAGTATTTT
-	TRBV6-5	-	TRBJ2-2	CASSYSGARGGELFF	TGTGCCAGCAGTTACTCGGGGGCGCGTGGCGGGGAGCTGTTTTTT
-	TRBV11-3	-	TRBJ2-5	CASSLSRLETQYF	TGTGCCAGCAGCTTAAGCAGGTTGGAGACCCAGTACTTC
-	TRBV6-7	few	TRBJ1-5	CARILPDQPQHF	TGTGCCAGAATCCTCCCGGATCAGCCCCAGCATTTT
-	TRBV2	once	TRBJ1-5	CASSRDSNSNQPQHF	TGTGCCAGCAGTCGAGACAGCAATAGCAATCAGCCCCAGCATTTT
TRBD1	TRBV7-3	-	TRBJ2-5	CASRSTGGRETQYF	TGTGCCAGCAGGTCGACAGGGGGACGAGAGACCCAGTACTTC
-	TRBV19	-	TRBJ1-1	CASTLQGSHTEAFF	TGTGCCAGTACCCTACAGGGTAGTCACACTGAAGCTTTCTTT
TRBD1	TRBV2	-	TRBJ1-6	CASTWTGESPLHF	TGTGCCAGCACCTGGACAGGGGAATCACCCCTCCACTTT